This T cell receptor beta chain came from a study of shared clonotypes between healthy human individuals. Deletions cut 0 bases from V and 10 bases from J, with 7 bases between. The CDR3 has 11 amino acids. The V gene's germline CDR1 is MNHNS and CDR2 SASEGT. Sequenced by immunoSEQ multiplex PCR; TCRdb stores in-frame clones only, minus some. This sample has millions of clones, with just over 90% found just once. The rearrangement joins TRBV6-1 to TRBJ2-7; no clear D. Sequencing input: naive CD4+ T cells sorted from blood. Subset defined: CD45RA+ positively selected. The sequence came from a man in his late teens or twenties in good health. CDR3 sequence: CASSEAPEQYF. CDR3 sequence (DNA): TGTGCCAGCAGTGAAGCGCCGGAACAGTACTTC.